Listed below are T cell receptor beta chains from one sample, sequenced in a study of identical twins. TCRdb re-derived calls from the 5' RACE reads in MiXCR, one entry per CDR3 protein. This table holds 1.5 million to 2 million distinct CDR3 sequences, 25% to 35% found once. Sequencing was done on a sample of cord blood. The origin of the receptors is a newborn girl in good health. Each CDR3 is given with its conserved first and last residue. D genes are given only for firm matches. Part of the rows lack a size; the others show once, few, many or a class for expanded clones.

-,once,TRBJ2-7,TRBV12-3/TRBV12-4,TGTGCCAGCAGTACCAGGGCGAACGAGCAGTACTTC,CASSTRANEQYF
-,few,TRBJ2-7,TRBV7-6,TGTGCCAGCAGCTTAGGGGTTAACGACTACGAGCAGTACTTC,CASSLGVNDYEQYF
-,-,TRBJ2-4,TRBV3-1,TGTGCCAGCAGCCGTCGGGACCACCGACAAAATGAGCAGTACTTC,CASSRRDHRQNEQYF
-,-,TRBJ2-5,TRBV20-1,TGCAGTGCCCTCGACAACCAAGAGACCCAGTACTTC,CSALDNQETQYF
-,-,TRBJ2-7,TRBV12-3/TRBV12-4,TGTGCCAGCAGTGAGCCTGTAGGGTCCTACAATGAGCAGTACTTC,CASSEPVGSYNEQYF
-,-,TRBJ1-2,TRBV2,TGTGCCAGCAGTGAATTGCAGGGATGGGCCTATGGCTACACCTTC,CASSELQGWAYGYTF
-,few,TRBJ2-7,TRBV11-2,TGTGCCAGCAGTCTCCGACTAGACAATGAGCAGTACTTC,CASSLRLDNEQYF
-,-,TRBJ2-3,TRBV7-2,TGTGCCAGCAGCTTAGGGGACATCACAGATACGCAGTATTTT,CASSLGDITDTQYF
TRBD1,-,TRBJ2-3,TRBV9,TGTGCCAGCAGCGTCTCGACAGGGAAAAGCACAGATACGCAGTATTTT,CASSVSTGKSTDTQYF
TRBD2,few,TRBJ2-7,TRBV20-1,TGCAGTGCGCCGACTAGCGGGAGGGCTTACGAGCAGTACTTC,CSAPTSGRAYEQYF
TRBD2,-,TRBJ2-7,TRBV20-1,TGCAGTGCCCAGGGCCTAGCGGGAGGTTGGTACGAGCAGTACTTC,CSAQGLAGGWYEQYF
-,many,TRBJ2-1,TRBV6-5,TGTGCCAGCAGCTATAGCAGTGAGCAGTTCTTC,CASSYSSEQFF
TRBD2,few,TRBJ2-6,TRBV3-1,TGTGCCAGCAGCCAAGGGACTAGCGTTGTTTCTGGGGCCAACGTCCTGACTTTC,CASSQGTSVVSGANVLTF
TRBD1,-,TRBJ2-5,TRBV10-3,TGTGCCATCAGTCGTGAGGGGGCGCAACAAGAGACCCAGTACTTC,CAISREGAQQETQYF
TRBD2,many,TRBJ2-1,TRBV5-1,TGCGCCAGCAGCTTTTGGGCAGCGGGAGCCCCCAATGAGCAGTTCTTC,CASSFWAAGAPNEQFF
-,few,TRBJ2-7,TRBV28,TGTGCCAGCGAGGGAAGATCCTACGAGCAGTACTTC,CASEGRSYEQYF
-,-,TRBJ2-7,TRBV9,TGTGCCAGCAGCGTACGTGGGGGTACCGAGCAGTACTTC,CASSVRGGTEQYF
-,-,TRBJ1-6,TRBV7-9,TGTGCCAGCAGCTTTACACTACGTAGGGAGGCGCCCTATAATTCACCCCTCCACTTT,CASSFTLRREAPYNSPLHF
-,few,TRBJ2-7,TRBV13,TGTGCCAGCAGCTTAGGAGACGGCTACGAGCAGTACTTC,CASSLGDGYEQYF
-,-,TRBJ2-1,TRBV3-1,TGTGCCAGCAGCCAAGGGACAGGGAGGGACAATGAGCAGTTCTTC,CASSQGTGRDNEQFF
-,-,TRBJ2-1,TRBV6-2/TRBV6-3,TGTGCCAGCAGAGCGCTAGAGCCCGAGCAGTTCTTC,CASRALEPEQFF
TRBD2,-,TRBJ2-7,TRBV28,TGTGCCAGCAGACCCGGGACTAGCTTACACGAGCAGTACTTC,CASRPGTSLHEQYF
-,few,TRBJ1-2,TRBV12-3/TRBV12-4,TGTGCCAGCAGTTTATTCCGGGTACCCAACTATGGCTACACCTTC,CASSLFRVPNYGYTF
-,-,TRBJ1-2,TRBV7-2,TGTGCCAGCAGCCCCGTCGGGGGTAGAGGCTACACCTTC,CASSPVGGRGYTF
TRBD2,-,TRBJ2-3,TRBV10-1,TGCGCCAGCAGGCCGGGGACTAGCGAGAGAGATACGCAGTATTTT,CASRPGTSERDTQYF
TRBD1,few,TRBJ2-3,TRBV2,TGTGCCAGCAGTGAAGCGACAGGGGGCACAGATACGCAGTATTTT,CASSEATGGTDTQYF
-,-,TRBJ2-4,TRBV3-1,TGTGCCAGCAGCCAAGAGAAAGGGAAGGGGCTACCCAAAAACATTCAGTACTTC,CASSQEKGKGLPKNIQYF
-,-,TRBJ2-1,TRBV6-6,TGTGCCAGCGGTGGGCCAGGGGATTACAATGAGCGGTTCTTC,CASGGPGDYNERFF
-,many,TRBJ2-3,TRBV20-1,TGCAGTGCTCGCGTAAACACAGATACGCAGTATTTT,CSARVNTDTQYF
TRBD1,-,TRBJ1-1,TRBV29-1,TGCAGCGTGGGTGCTAGGACAGGGGAATCTTTCTTT,CSVGARTGESFF
-,-,TRBJ2-5,TRBV25-1,TGTGCCAGCAGGGAATCAGTGGGGGGTAAAAAGACCCAGTACTTC,CASRESVGGKKTQYF
-,-,TRBJ2-7,TRBV12-3/TRBV12-4,TGTGCCAGCAGTTTACTAAGCCGGTACTACGAGCAGTACTTC,CASSLLSRYYEQYF
-,-,TRBJ2-7,TRBV28,TGTGCCACCAGGGCAGATTCCTACGAGCAGTACTTC,CATRADSYEQYF
-,few,TRBJ2-3,TRBV25-1,TGTGCCAGCAGTGACAGGGGCCGGAATACGCAGTATTTT,CASSDRGRNTQYF
-,-,TRBJ1-4,TRBV12-3/TRBV12-4,TGTGCCAGCAGTTTAGGGGACCTGGGAAAACTGTTTTTT,CASSLGDLGKLFF
-,-,TRBJ1-5,TRBV27,TGTGCCAGCAAAAGGGACCCGACTCATAGCAATCAGCCCCAGCATTTT,CASKRDPTHSNQPQHF
TRBD2,few,TRBJ2-1,TRBV6-2/TRBV6-3,TGTGCCAGCAGTTACTCGGCGGGAGGGCCGAACCGCTACAATGAGCAGTTCTTC,CASSYSAGGPNRYNEQFF
-,-,TRBJ1-2,TRBV3-1,TGTGCCAGCAGCCAACGCGCCCCAGGGAACTATGGCTACACCTTC,CASSQRAPGNYGYTF
-,few,TRBJ1-5,TRBV12-3/TRBV12-4,TGTGCCAGCAGTCCTACCCTAGGCAGTCAGCCCCAGCATTTT,CASSPTLGSQPQHF
-,-,TRBJ2-7,TRBV6-5,TGTGCCAGCAGTTACTCCCGAAAAGTCCCGACTGAGCAGTACTTC,CASSYSRKVPTEQYF
TRBD2,-,TRBJ2-7,TRBV4-2,TGTGCCAGCAGCCGAGGGACTAGCGACTCCTACGAGCAGTACTTC,CASSRGTSDSYEQYF
-,-,TRBJ2-3,TRBV5-6,TGTGCCAGCAGTGACAACCTGGACTTCGGGACAGATACGCAGTATTTT,CASSDNLDFGTDTQYF
-,few,TRBJ1-5,TRBV6-6,TGTGCCAGCAGTTACAGCAGGGGCGGTCAGCCCCAGCATTTT,CASSYSRGGQPQHF